Listed below are T cell receptor beta chains from one sample, sequenced in a study of cytomegalovirus exposure and HLA in healthy donors. Some clones are missing from TCRdb's copy, which holds only in-frame ones; the method was immunoSEQ multiplex PCR. The sample carries 130,000 to 150,000 clones, 76% recorded once. The sample comprised PBMCs. The receptors shown here come from a man aged 18 to 29 in good health and CMV-seronegative. Both conserved end residues are trimmed from each CDR3. Clone sizes are given selectively: once, few, many, or a class where the clone is expanded.

abundance	v_gene	len	j_gene	CDR3aa
.	TRBV7-7	11	TRBJ2-3	ASSQTPRDTQY
.	TRBV5-8	15	TRBJ2-7	ASSSNPLAGASGEQY
.	TRBV27	11	TRBJ2-3	ASRLTSTDTQY
.	TRBV27	12	TRBJ2-5	ASSTYLAEETQY
.	TRBV18	14	TRBJ1-5	ASSPDRGSSNQPQH
.	TRBV7-9	11	TRBJ2-1	ASSPDPSNEQF
few	TRBV9	14	TRBJ2-5	ASSAAGTRLKETQY
.	TRBV6-5	12	TRBJ2-2	ASSQRLAGRELF
.	TRBV5-1	10	TRBJ2-7	ASSSVSYEQY
once	TRBV11-2	10	TRBJ1-1	ASSFADNEAF
.	TRBV5-6	16	TRBJ2-2	ASSPTHNRGWNTGELF
.	TRBV18	10	TRBJ1-1	ASSQRNTEAF
.	TRBV7-9	10	TRBJ2-5	ASTIQGETQY
once	TRBV7-8	14	TRBJ1-2	ASSLVAGQGNYGYT